The 32 T cell receptor beta chains listed next were all sequenced from one sample in a study of glioma-infiltrating T cells (dated by TCRdb to between 2015 and 2016). Reads for this sample came from an Illumina MiSeq. The iRepertoire nested amplicon-rescue multiplex PCR (arm-PCR) platform was used to amplify TCR alpha and beta CDR3 regions from RNA. TCRdb passed the public sequencing reads through fastp at Q25 and MiXCR, retaining productive beta sequences. Rows are combined by CDR3 protein, so each entry shows the most common genes and DNA. The sample records about 410,000 distinct CDR3 sequences, about two fifths of which are singletons. Around 13% of the sample is taken by the ten largest. Material: glioma tissue, nonneoplastic brain tissue, or PBMCs (not recorded which). The receptors derive from a human donor with low-grade glioma or glioblastoma, undergoing nonglioma brain surgery, or in good health (not recorded which).

This clonotype was seen a few times. The chain links TRBV4-1 to TRBJ2-3, with a tentative D call TRBD1 (6 bases). V was shortened by 1 base and J by 4 bases, with 15 bases between the two germline ends. The V gene's germline CDR1 is MGHRA and CDR2 YSYEKL. CDR3 length: 16 amino acids. The CDR3 loop is CASSQVGAGVADTQYF. Written as DNA, the CDR3 is TGCGCCAGCAGCCAAGTCGGAGCAGGGGTGGCAGATACGCAGTATTTT.

The V and J genes are TRBV4-1 and TRBJ2-1; 10 positions match TRBD2. This CDR3 is 16 amino acids long. J lost 8 bases, V lost 0 bases, and 7 bases had no gene match. The germline V gene has CDR1 MGHRA and CDR2 YSYEKL. The DNA for the CDR3 is TGCGCCAGCAGCCAAGAGAGGGCTAGCGGGAGCGATGAGCAGTTCTTC. Residues: CASSQERASGSDEQFF.

This clonotype occurred many times. The V call is TRBV6-2 or TRBV6-3, the J call TRBJ2-2; 7 bases are shared with TRBD2. V trimming: 4 bases; J trimming: 5 bases; junction bases outside the gene matches: 16. CDR1 is MNHEY and CDR2 is SVGEGT in the germline V gene. The length of the CDR3 is 18 residues. The CDR3 sequence: CASSLLVRWRERTGELFF. CDR3 coding DNA: TGTGCCAGCAGTTTATTAGTTCGGTGGCGGGAGAGGACCGGGGAGCTGTTTTTT.

This chain joins TRBV6-5 and TRBJ2-3; D might be TRBD1 (5 bases). Germline CDR1 MNHEY, CDR2 SVGAGI. V was trimmed by 3 bases and J by 2 bases, leaving 15 bases between them. The CDR3 spans 16 residues. The CDR3 DNA is TGTGCCAGCAGTTATACCCAGGGATGGAACACAGATACGCAGTATTTT. Translated, it gives CASSYTQGWNTDTQYF.

In the case of this clonotype: The conserved final phenylalanine or tryptophan is absent from the CDR3, which likely points to a read error. This chain uses TRBV4-1 with TRBJ2-3, with D maybe TRBD1 (6 bases). Per germline, CDR1 MGHRA and CDR2 YSYEKL. The CDR3 contains 15 residues. Trimming removed 1 base from V and 6 bases from J, with 14 bases in between. This CDR3 is CASSQVQGTVDTQYS. The CDR3 DNA is TGCGCCAGCAGCCAAGTACAGGGCACGGTGGATACGCAGTATTCT.

The genes are TRBV28 and TRBJ1-1; D is unresolved. Germline V gives CDR1 MDHEN, CDR2 SYDVKM. CDR3 length: 13 residues. V lost 5 bases, J lost 4 bases, and 11 bases lay in between. CDR3 sequence (DNA): TGTGCCAGCAGTCTCCTCTCAGGCACTGAAGCTTTCTTT. Translation gives CASSLLSGTEAFF.

This clonotype has just a few counts. The chain recombines TRBV7-9 with TRBJ2-1; no definite D call. The V gene's germline CDR1 is SEHNR and CDR2 FQNEAQ (reference sequence). This CDR3 has 12 residues. The V end lost 7 bases, the J end lost 11 bases, and 15 bases lay between the germline ends. CDR3 sequence: CASTRSGEKQFF. The CDR3 bases are TGTGCCAGCACCCGATCGGGCGAGAAGCAGTTCTTC.

The V call is TRBV12-3 or TRBV12-4, the J call TRBJ2-2; 9 bases map to TRBD1. The CDR3 loop spans 15 amino acids. V dropped 4 bases and J dropped 6; count of bases not matched to a gene: 6. The CDR3 bases are TGTGCCAGCAGTTCGGGACAGGGACTCGCCGGGGAGCTGTTTTTT. It yields the protein CASSSGQGLAGELFF.

The V and J genes are TRBV28 and TRBJ1-2; D is undetermined. This CDR3 is 13 amino acids long. The V and J ends lost 6 bases and 2 bases respectively, with 10 bases between them. The germline CDR1 and CDR2 sequences are MDHEN and SYDVKM. The CDR3, as DNA: TGTGCCAGCAGCCCCGTCCGAAACTATGGCTACACCTTC. This sequence encodes CASSPVRNYGYTF.

This clonotype is a singleton in its sample. The gene calls are TRBV12-3 or TRBV12-4 and TRBJ1-3, with D unclear. The CDR3 is made up of 15 amino acids. The V gene lost 5 bases and the J gene lost 2 bases, with 13 bases spanning the gap. CDR3 DNA sequence: TGTGCCAGCAGTAACGCGCCCTACACTGGAAACACCATATATTTT. It specifies CASSNAPYTGNTIYF.

A word on this clonotype: This clone may be a read error of a much larger clone one base away. This chain connects TRBV6-2 or TRBV6-3 to TRBJ2-1; weak D call: TRBD1 (6 bases). The CDR3 is 14 amino acids. V lost 8 bases and J lost 7, with 18 bases in between. Germline lookup yields CDR1 MNHEY and CDR2 SVGEGT. The CDR3 sequence is CASGVRPGENEQFF. For the CDR3, the DNA is TGTGCCAGCGGTGTTAGACCAGGGGAGAATGAGCAGTTCTTC.

This clonotype has ten or more counts. V usage is TRBV27 and J usage is TRBJ2-7; TRBD1 is a possible D gene (6 bases). In germline, CDR1 is MNHEY, CDR2 SMNVEV (reference sequence). The CDR3 has 15 residues. The ends were cut back, 5 bases at V and 3 bases at J, with 17 bases in the middle. CDR3 DNA sequence: TGTGCCAGCAGTCTCCGGGCCACAGGGTTCTACGAGCAGTACTTC. Translating gives CASSLRATGFYEQYF.

This clonotype was detected only a few times. The V and J genes are TRBV19 and TRBJ1-1, with D possibly matching TRBD1 (6 bases). Looked up from germline, CDR1 is LNHDA and CDR2 is SQIVND (reference sequence). Trimming took off 6 bases at V and 4 bases at J, with 15 bases between the two ends. This CDR3 spans 14 amino acids. As DNA, the CDR3 is TGTGCCAGTAGATGGGGGGCTGTCGGCACTGAAGCTTTCTTT. Translation: CASRWGAVGTEAFF.

This chain links TRBV4-1 with TRBJ2-1; 9 bases map to TRBD2. The ends lost 1 base at V and 6 bases at J; junction bases unmatched: 7. The CDR3 contains 16 residues. CDR1 is MGHRA and CDR2 is YSYEKL in the germline V gene. This CDR3 is CASSQGGRGDFNEQFF. The CDR3 DNA reads as TGCGCCAGCAGCCAAGGCGGGAGGGGCGACTTCAATGAGCAGTTCTTC.

This rearrangement joins TRBV27 to TRBJ2-7, with 10 bases identical to TRBD2. This CDR3 region has 16 residues. Germline CDR1 is MNHEY and CDR2 is SMNVEV (reference sequence). Germline trimming cut 5 bases from V and 8 bases from J; bases unmatched to any gene: 15. CDR3 amino acids: CASSPIRLAGDYKQYF. Written as DNA, the CDR3 is TGTGCCAGCAGTCCCATCCGGCTAGCGGGAGATTACAAGCAGTACTTC.

V and J are TRBV5-4 and TRBJ2-4; either TRBD1 or TRBD2 may fit D (5 bases each). Germline V CDR1 and CDR2: SGHNT, YYREEE (reference sequence). The CDR3 is 15 residues long. V lost 0 bases, J lost 0 bases, and 7 bases lay in between. Here the CDR3 reads CASSLVGGAKNIQYF. The CDR3 coding sequence is TGTGCCAGCAGCTTGGTTGGGGGAGCCAAAAACATTCAGTACTTC. The whole variable domain, filled in from reference TRBV5-4 and TRBJ2-4, reads ETGVTQSPTHLIKTRGQQVTLRCSSQSGHNTVSWYQQALGQGPQFIFQYYREEENGRGNFPPRFSGLQFPNYSSELNVNALELDDSALYLCASSLVGGAKNIQYFGAGTRLSVL.

This clonotype was observed many times. The chain combines TRBV6-1 with TRBJ2-7; D is unclear. The CDR3 is made up of 11 amino acids. Germline lookup yields CDR1 MNHNS and CDR2 SASEGT. Trimming removed 5 bases at V and 12 bases at J, with 14 bases between. The CDR3 region is CASSSRDVGYF. The DNA for the CDR3 is TGTGCCAGCAGTTCCCGAGACGTGGGGTACTTC.

A few counts support this clonotype. V gene TRBV19 combines with J gene TRBJ1-1, with D hard to call. V dropped 0 bases and J dropped 2 bases, with 10 bases sitting between them. Germline CDR1 and CDR2: LNHDA and SQIVND (reference sequence). CDR3 length: 15 residues. The CDR3 is CASSIDWAVNTEAFF. CDR3 DNA sequence: TGTGCCAGTAGTATAGATTGGGCGGTTAACACTGAAGCTTTCTTT.

The rearrangement links TRBV5-1 to TRBJ2-1; no clear D gene. V was pared by 1 base and J by 7 bases, with 9 bases between. CDR3 length: 13 residues. CDR1 is SGHRS and CDR2 is YFSETQ in the germline V gene. The DNA for the CDR3 is TGCGCCAGCAGCTTGCTGGATCTGAATGAGCAGTTCTTC. Translating it yields CASSLLDLNEQFF.

This clonotype was observed many times. The V and J genes are TRBV6-2 or TRBV6-3 and TRBJ2-1; TRBD2 matches 9 bases. The length of the CDR3 is 17 residues. Germline CDR1 is MNHEY and CDR2 is SVGEGT. The V gene end was trimmed by 4 bases and the J gene end by 4 bases; junction bases not matched to a gene: 11. For the CDR3, the DNA is TGTGCCAGCAGTTTTCATAGCGGGAGTGGGTTATACAATGAGCAGTTCTTC. It translates to CASSFHSGSGLYNEQFF.

Comment on this clonotype: A much bigger clone sits one base away, suggesting this may be a read error. V gene TRBV7-8 combines with J gene TRBJ2-5; no definite D call. This CDR3 is 14 amino acids long. Per the germline V gene, CDR1 is SGHVS and CDR2 is FQNEAQ. The CDR3 is CASSPQRSQESQYF. CDR3 in DNA: TGTGCCAGCAGCCCCCAACGGTCCCAAGAGTCCCAGTACTTC.

This clonotype was seen only a few times. The chain carries TRBV7-9 and TRBJ2-7; no reliable D call. Trimming took 5 bases from V and 7 from J, leaving 12 bases between them. This CDR3 is built from 12 residues. The V gene's germline CDR1 is SEHNR and CDR2 FQNEAQ (reference sequence). As DNA, the CDR3 is TGTGCCAGCAGCCGCCAAGGTGGTGAGCAGTACTTC. This gives the protein CASSRQGGEQYF.

This clonotype showed up just a few times. The CDR3 region has the DNA TGTGCCAGCAGCTTAGCGCCAAGACTAGCGGTCACAGATACGCAGTATTTT. This translates into CASSLAPRLAVTDTQYF. The chain recombines TRBV7-9 with TRBJ2-3; TRBD2 agrees at 9 bases. J lost 2 bases, V lost 0 bases, and 6 bases had no gene match. CDR3 length: 17 amino acids. Germline V lookup: CDR1 SEHNR, CDR2 FQNEAQ (reference sequence).

This clonotype showed up just a few times. The chain has TRBV20-1 and TRBJ1-4, with a weak D call TRBD1 (6 bases). The CDR3 extends over 13 amino acids. V was shortened by 6 bases and J by 8 bases, with 16 bases between the two germline ends. The germline gives CDR1 DFQATT, CDR2 SNEGSKA (reference sequence). CDR3 sequence (DNA): TGCAGTGCCGTCGAGGGGGGAGGCGAAAAACTGTTTTTT. Amino acids: CSAVEGGGEKLFF.

Ten or more counts support this clonotype. The J gene is TRBJ1-2, the V gene TRBV27; D perhaps matches TRBD1 (5 bases). CDR3 length: 14 amino acids. V was clipped by 2 bases and J by 6 bases, with 13 bases between them. CDR1 is MNHEY and CDR2 is SMNVEV in the germline V gene (reference sequence). This chain's CDR3 is CASSLRRQGDGYTF. Written as DNA, the CDR3 is TGTGCCAGCAGTTTAAGAAGGCAGGGAGATGGCTACACCTTC.

As for this clonotype: A much more abundant neighbour one base away suggests this may be a read error. The V and J genes are TRBV28 and TRBJ2-7; a possible D gene is TRBD1 (5 bases). Germline V gene sequence: CDR1 MDHEN, CDR2 SYDVKM. The germline V and J ends were trimmed by 7 bases and 6 bases, with 16 bases remaining between them. This CDR3 is built from 13 residues. The CDR3 sequence: CASMGDTGGEQYF. The CDR3 nucleotides are TGTGCCAGCATGGGTGACACAGGTGGCGAGCAGTACTTC.

There are many counts of this clonotype. The V and J genes are TRBV6-2 or TRBV6-3 and TRBJ1-1, with 7 nucleotides matching TRBD1. Germline CDR1 is MNHEY and CDR2 is SVGEGT. With V trimmed by 11 bases and J by 1 base, 7 bases remained unmatched. This CDR3 spans 13 amino acids. The CDR3 spells CAGNRGENTEAFF. The DNA of the CDR3 is TGTGCCGGAAACAGGGGCGAGAACACTGAAGCTTTCTTT.

As for this clonotype: A read error may explain this, as a much larger clone is one base away. V gene TRBV6-2 or TRBV6-3 combines with J gene TRBJ2-7; TRBD2 matches at 13 bases. Germline lookup yields CDR1 MNHEY and CDR2 SVGEGT. With V trimmed by 6 bases and J by 7 bases, 21 bases remained unmatched. This CDR3 spans 19 amino acids. The CDR3 coding sequence is TGTGCCAGCAGACCCCCGGGACTAGCGGGATCGCCTTCCTACAATGAGCAGTACTTC. Protein: CASRPPGLAGSPSYNEQYF.

This clonotype was counted at least ten times. The chain joins TRBV6-1 to TRBJ2-1; the D is unclear. Trimming removed 5 bases from V and 3 bases from J, with 14 bases in between. This CDR3 spans 15 amino acids. The germline gives CDR1 MNHNS, CDR2 SASEGT. In DNA form, the CDR3 reads TGTGCCAGCAGTATTATGGGGTCTTACTACAATGAGCAGTTCTTC. This sequence encodes CASSIMGSYYNEQFF.

Remarks on this clonotype: A much larger clone differs by one base, so this may be a read error. The chain is built from TRBV27 and TRBJ2-7; weak D call: TRBD1 (5 bases). Germline CDR1 MNHEY, CDR2 SMNVEV (reference sequence). V lost 5 bases to trimming and J lost 2 bases, with 10 bases between them. The CDR3 contains 13 residues. In DNA, the CDR3 is TGTGCCAGCAGTGAGACAGCCACCTACGAGCAGTACTTC. The encoded protein is CASSETATYEQYF.

Notes on this clonotype: Because it lacks the conserved phenylalanine or tryptophan at the end, this CDR3 is likely a read error. The chain joins TRBV28 to TRBJ2-7, with D perhaps matching TRBD1 (5 bases). The V and J ends lost 6 bases and 3 bases respectively, with 12 bases between them. The CDR3 spans 13 residues. Germline CDR1 MDHEN, CDR2 SYDVKM. Written as DNA, the CDR3 is TGTGCCAGCAGCCTAGGGGTGCACTACGAGCAGTACTCC. Translation: CASSLGVHYEQYS.

This clonotype was detected many times. The chain links TRBV6-1 to TRBJ2-1; D unresolved. Germline values: CDR1 MNHNS, CDR2 SASEGT. The CDR3 spans 14 residues. The V end was cut by 10 bases, the J end by 2 bases, with 15 bases between. This CDR3 is CANRATGPYNEQFF. The CDR3 nucleotides are TGTGCCAACCGGGCCACTGGACCCTACAATGAGCAGTTCTTC.